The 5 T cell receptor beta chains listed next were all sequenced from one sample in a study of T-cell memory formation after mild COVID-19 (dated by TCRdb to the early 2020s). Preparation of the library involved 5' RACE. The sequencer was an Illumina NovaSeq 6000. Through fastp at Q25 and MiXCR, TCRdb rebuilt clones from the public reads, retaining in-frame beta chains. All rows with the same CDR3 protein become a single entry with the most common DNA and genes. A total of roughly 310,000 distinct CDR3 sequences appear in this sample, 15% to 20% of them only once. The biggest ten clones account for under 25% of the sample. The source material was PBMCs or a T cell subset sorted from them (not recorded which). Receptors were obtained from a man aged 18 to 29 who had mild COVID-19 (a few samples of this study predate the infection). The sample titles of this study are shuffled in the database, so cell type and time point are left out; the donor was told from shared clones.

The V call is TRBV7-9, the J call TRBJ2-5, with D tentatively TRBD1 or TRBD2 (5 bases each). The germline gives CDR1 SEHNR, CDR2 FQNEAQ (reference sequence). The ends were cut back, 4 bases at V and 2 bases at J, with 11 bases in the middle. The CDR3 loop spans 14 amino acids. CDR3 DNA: TGTGCCAGCAGCTCGGGGCCTATGCAAGAGACCCAGTACTTC. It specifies CASSSGPMQETQYF.

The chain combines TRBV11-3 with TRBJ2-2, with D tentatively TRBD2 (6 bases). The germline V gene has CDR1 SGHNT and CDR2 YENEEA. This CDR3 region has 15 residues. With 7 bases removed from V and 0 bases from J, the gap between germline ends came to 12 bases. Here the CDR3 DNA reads TGTGCCAGCACCGACGGCGGGGCGAACACCGGGGAGCTGTTTTTT. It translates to CASTDGGANTGELFF. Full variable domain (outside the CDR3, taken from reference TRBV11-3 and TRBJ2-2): EAGVVQSPRYKIIEKKQPVAFWCNPISGHNTLYWYLQNLGQGPELLIRYENEEAVDDSQLPKDRFSAERLKGVDSTLKIQPAELGDSAVYLCASTDGGANTGELFFGEGSRLTVL.

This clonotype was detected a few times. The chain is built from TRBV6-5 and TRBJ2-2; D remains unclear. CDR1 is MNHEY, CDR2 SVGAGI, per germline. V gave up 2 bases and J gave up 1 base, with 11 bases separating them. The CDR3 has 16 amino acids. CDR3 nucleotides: TGTGCCAGCAGTTACCAGGACCCAAGGAACACCGGGGAGCTGTTTTTT. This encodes CASSYQDPRNTGELFF.

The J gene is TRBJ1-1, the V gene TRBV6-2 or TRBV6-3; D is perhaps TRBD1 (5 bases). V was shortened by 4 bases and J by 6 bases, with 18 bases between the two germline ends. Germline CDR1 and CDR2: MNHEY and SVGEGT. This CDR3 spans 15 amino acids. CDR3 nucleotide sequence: TGTGCCAGCAGTTCCTGGGAAACAGGCGTCCCTGAAGCTTTCTTT. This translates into CASSSWETGVPEAFF.

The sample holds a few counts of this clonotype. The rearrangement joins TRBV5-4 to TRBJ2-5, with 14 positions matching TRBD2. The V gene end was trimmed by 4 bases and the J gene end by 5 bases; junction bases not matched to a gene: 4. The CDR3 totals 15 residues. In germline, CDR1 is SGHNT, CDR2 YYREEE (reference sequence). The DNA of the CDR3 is TGTGCCAGCAGCCGACTAGCGGGGGGGCCGGAGACCCAGTACTTC. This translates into CASSRLAGGPETQYF.